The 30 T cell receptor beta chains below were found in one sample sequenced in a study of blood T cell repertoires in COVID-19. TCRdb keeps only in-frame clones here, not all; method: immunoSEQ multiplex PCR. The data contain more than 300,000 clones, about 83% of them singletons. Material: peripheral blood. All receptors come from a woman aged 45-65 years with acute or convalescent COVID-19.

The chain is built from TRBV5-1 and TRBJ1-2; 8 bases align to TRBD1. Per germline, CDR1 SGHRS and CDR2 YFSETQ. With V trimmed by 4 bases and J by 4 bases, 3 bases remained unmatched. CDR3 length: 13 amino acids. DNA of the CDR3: TGCGCCAGCAGCCTCGACAGGGGCTATGGCTACACCTTC. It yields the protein CASSLDRGYGYTF.

The CDR3 DNA is TGCGCCAGCAAGGGACTAGCGCGCAATGAGCAGTTCTTC. Amino acid sequence: CASKGLARNEQFF. J is TRBJ2-1 and V is TRBV4-1; 10 bases agree with TRBD2. After removal of 7 bases from V and 6 bases from J, the junction contained 3 bases not matched to a gene. The CDR3 runs 13 residues. Germline lookup yields CDR1 MGHRA and CDR2 YSYEKL.

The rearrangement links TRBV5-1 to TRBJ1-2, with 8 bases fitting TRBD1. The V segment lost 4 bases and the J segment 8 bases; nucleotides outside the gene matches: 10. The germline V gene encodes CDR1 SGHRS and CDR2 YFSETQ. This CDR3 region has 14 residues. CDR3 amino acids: CASSSMDRAKGYTF. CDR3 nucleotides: TGCGCCAGCAGCAGCATGGACAGGGCGAAAGGCTACACCTTC.

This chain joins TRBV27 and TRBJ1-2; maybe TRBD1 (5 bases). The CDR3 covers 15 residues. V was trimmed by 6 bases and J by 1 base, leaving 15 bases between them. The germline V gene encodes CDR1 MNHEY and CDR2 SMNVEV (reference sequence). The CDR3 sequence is CASRRSGGDNYGYTF. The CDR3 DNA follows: TGTGCCAGCAGACGATCCGGGGGGGATAACTATGGCTACACCTTC.

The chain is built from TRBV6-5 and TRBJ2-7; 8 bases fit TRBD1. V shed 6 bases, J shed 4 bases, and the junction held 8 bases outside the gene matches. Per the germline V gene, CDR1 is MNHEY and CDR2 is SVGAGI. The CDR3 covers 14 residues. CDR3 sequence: CASSSGGEHYEQYF. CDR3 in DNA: TGTGCCAGCAGCTCAGGGGGCGAACATTACGAGCAGTACTTC.

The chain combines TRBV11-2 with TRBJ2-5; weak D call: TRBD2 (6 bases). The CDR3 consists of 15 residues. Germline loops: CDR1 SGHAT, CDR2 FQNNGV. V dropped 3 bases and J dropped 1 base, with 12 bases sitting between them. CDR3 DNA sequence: TGTGCCAGCAGCTTTCGGGGGAGTTTCCAAGAGACCCAGTACTTC. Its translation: CASSFRGSFQETQYF.

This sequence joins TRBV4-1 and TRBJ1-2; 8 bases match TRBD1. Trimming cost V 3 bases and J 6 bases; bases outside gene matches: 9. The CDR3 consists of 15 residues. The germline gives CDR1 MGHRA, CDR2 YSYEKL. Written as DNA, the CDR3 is TGCGCCAGCAGCCACTCGGACAGGGAGGGGGATGGCTACACCTTC. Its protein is CASSHSDREGDGYTF.

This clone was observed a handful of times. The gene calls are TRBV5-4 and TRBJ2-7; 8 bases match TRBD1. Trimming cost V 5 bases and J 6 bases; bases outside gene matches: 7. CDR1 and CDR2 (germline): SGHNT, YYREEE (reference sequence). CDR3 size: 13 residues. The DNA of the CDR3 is TGTGCCAGCAGACCGACCGACAGGGGCGAGCAGTACTTC. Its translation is CASRPTDRGEQYF. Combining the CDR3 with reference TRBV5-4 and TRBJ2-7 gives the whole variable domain ETGVTQSPTHLIKTRGQQVTLRCSSQSGHNTVSWYQQALGQGPQFIFQYYREEENGRGNFPPRFSGLQFPNYSSELNVNALELDDSALYLCASRPTDRGEQYFGPGTRLTVT.

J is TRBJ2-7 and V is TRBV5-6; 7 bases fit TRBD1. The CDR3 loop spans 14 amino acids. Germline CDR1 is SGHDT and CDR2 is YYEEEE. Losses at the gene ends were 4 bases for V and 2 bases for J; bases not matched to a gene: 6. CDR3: CASSLGQVTYEQYF. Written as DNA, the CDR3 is TGTGCCAGCAGCCTCGGACAGGTAACCTACGAGCAGTACTTC.

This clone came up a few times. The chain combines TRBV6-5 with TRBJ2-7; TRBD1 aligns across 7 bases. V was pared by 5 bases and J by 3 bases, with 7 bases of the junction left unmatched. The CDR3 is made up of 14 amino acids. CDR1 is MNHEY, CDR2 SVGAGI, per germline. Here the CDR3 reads CASSRQGKSYEQYF. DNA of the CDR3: TGTGCCAGCAGTAGACAGGGCAAGAGCTACGAGCAGTACTTC.

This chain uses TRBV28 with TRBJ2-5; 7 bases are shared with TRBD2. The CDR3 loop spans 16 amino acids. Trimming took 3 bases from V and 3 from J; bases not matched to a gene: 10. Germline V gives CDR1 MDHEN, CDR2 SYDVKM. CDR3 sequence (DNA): TGTGCCAGCAGTTTCCTTGGTGCGGGAGAAGAAGAGACCCAGTACTTC. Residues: CASSFLGAGEEETQYF.

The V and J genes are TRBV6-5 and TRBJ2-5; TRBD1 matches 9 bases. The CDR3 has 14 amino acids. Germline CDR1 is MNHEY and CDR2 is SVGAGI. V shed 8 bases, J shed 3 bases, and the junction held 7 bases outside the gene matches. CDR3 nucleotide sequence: TGTGCCAGCCGACCCGGGGACAGGGAAGAGACCCAGTACTTC. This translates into CASRPGDREETQYF.

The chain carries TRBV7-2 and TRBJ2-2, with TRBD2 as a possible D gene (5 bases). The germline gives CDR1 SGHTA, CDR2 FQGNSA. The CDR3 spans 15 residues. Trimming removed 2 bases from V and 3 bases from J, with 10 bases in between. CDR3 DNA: TGTGCCAGCAGCTTACGAGTGGGAGACACCGGGGAGCTGTTTTTT. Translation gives CASSLRVGDTGELFF.

CDR3 sequence (DNA): TGCGCCAGCAGCTTGGCAGGACTAGCGGGAGGTACCGGGGAGCTGTTTTTT. Its protein product is CASSLAGLAGGTGELFF. The chain has TRBV5-1 and TRBJ2-2; TRBD2 aligns across 14 bases. J gave up 5 bases and V 0 bases, and 3 bases lay outside the gene matches. The CDR3 is 17 residues long. The germline V gene has CDR1 SGHRS and CDR2 YFSETQ. Drawing the rest from reference TRBV5-1 and TRBJ2-2, the complete variable domain is KAGVTQTPRYLIKTRGQQVTLSCSPISGHRSVSWYQQTPGQGLQFLFEYFSETQRNKGNFPGRFSGRQFSNSRSEMNVSTLELGDSALYLCASSLAGLAGGTGELFFGEGSRLTVL.

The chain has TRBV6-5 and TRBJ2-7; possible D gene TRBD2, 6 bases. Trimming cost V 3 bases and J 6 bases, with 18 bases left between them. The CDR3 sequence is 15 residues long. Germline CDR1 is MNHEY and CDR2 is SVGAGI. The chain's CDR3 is CASSYLGTLLSEQYF. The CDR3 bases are TGTGCCAGCAGTTATCTGGGGACTCTCCTCTCCGAGCAGTACTTC.

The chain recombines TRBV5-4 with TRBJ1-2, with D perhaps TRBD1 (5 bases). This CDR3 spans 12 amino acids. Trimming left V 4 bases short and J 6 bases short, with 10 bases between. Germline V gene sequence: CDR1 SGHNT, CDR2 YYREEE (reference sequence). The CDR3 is CASSGGRDGYTF. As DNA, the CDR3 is TGTGCCAGCAGCGGGGGGAGGGATGGCTACACCTTC.

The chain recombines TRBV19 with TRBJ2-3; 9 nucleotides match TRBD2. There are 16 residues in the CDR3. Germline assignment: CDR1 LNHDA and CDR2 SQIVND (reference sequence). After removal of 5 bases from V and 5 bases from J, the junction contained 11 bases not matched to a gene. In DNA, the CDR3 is TGTGCCAGTAGTGTTTCGGGTAGCGGGAGAGGAGATACGCAGTATTTT. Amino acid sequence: CASSVSGSGRGDTQYF.

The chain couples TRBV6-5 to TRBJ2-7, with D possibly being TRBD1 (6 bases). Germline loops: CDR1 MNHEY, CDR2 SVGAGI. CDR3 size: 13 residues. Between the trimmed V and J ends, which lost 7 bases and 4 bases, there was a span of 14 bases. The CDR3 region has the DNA TGTGCCAGCAACAGGGTCGCGGAGTACGAGCAGTACTTC. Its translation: CASNRVAEYEQYF.

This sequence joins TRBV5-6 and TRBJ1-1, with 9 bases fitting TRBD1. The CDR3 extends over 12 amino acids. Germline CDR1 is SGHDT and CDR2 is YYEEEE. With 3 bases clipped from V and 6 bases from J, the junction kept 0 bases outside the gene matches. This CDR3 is CASSWTGAEAFF. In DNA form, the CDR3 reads TGTGCCAGCAGCTGGACAGGGGCTGAAGCTTTCTTT.

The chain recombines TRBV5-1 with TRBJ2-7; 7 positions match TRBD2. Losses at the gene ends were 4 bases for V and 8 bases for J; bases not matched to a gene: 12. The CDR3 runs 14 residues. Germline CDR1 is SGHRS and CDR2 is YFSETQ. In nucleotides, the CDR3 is TGCGCCAGCAGCCCTGGGGAGGGAGTCTTAAAGCAGTACTTC. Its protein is CASSPGEGVLKQYF.

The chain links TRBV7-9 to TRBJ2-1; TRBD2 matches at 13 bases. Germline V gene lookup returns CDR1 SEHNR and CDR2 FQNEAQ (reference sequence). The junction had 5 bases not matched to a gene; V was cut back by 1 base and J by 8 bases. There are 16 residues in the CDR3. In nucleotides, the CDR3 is TGTGCCAGCAGCTTAGGGACTAGCGGGGGCCGCGATGAGCAGTTCTTC. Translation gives CASSLGTSGGRDEQFF.

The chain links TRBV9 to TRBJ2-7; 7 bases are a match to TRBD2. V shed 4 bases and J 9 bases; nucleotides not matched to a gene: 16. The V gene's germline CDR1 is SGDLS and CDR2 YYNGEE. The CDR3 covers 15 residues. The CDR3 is CASSRGAGETKVQYF. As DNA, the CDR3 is TGTGCCAGCAGCCGAGGGGCGGGAGAAACCAAGGTGCAGTACTTC. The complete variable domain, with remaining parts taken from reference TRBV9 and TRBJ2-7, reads DSGVTQTPKHLITATGQRVTLRCSPRSGDLSVYWYQQSLDQGLQFLIQYYNGEERAKGNILERFSAQQFPDLHSELNLSSLELGDSALYFCASSRGAGETKVQYFGPGTRLTVT.

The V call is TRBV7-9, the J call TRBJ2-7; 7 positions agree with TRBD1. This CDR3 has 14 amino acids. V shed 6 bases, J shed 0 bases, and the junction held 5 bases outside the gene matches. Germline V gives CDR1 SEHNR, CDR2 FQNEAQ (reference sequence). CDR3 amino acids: CASRHDRDSYEQYF. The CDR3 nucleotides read TGTGCCAGCAGACACGACAGGGACTCCTACGAGCAGTACTTC.

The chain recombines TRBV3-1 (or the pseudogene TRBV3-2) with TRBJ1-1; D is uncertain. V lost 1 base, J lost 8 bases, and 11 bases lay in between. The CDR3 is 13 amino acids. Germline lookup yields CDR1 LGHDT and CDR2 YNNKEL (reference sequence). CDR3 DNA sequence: TGTGCCAGCAGCCAAGGATGGGCCTCGGAAGCTTTCTTT. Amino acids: CASSQGWASEAFF.

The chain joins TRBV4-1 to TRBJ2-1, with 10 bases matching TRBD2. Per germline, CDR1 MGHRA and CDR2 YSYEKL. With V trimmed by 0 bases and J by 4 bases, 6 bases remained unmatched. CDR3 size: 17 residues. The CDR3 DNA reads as TGCGCCAGCAGCCAAGACCCTAGCGGGAGTTTTTACAATGAGCAGTTCTTC. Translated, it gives CASSQDPSGSFYNEQFF.

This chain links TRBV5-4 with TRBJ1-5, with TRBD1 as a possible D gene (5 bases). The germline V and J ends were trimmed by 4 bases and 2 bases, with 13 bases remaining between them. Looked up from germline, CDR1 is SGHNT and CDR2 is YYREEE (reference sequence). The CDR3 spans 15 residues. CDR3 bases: TGTGCCAGCAGCATATCAGGGTTTGGCAATCAGCCCCAGCATTTT. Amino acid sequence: CASSISGFGNQPQHF.

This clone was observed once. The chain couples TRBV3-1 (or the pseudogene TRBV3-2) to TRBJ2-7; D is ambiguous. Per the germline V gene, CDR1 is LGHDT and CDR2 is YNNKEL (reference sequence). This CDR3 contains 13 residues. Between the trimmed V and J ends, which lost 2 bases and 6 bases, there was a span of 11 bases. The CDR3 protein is CASSQSFSSEQYF. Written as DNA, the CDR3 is TGTGCCAGCAGCCAATCCTTCTCGTCCGAGCAGTACTTC.

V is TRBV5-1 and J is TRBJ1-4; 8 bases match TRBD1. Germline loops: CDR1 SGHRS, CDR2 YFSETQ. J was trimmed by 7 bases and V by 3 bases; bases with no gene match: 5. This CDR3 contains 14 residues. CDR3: CASSSSGGGEKLFF. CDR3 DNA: TGCGCCAGCAGCTCATCAGGGGGCGGTGAAAAACTGTTTTTT.

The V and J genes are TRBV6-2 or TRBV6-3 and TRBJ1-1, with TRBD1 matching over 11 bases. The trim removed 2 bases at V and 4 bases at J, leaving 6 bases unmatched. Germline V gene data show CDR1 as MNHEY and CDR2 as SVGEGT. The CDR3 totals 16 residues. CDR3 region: CASSYRTGGLSTEAFF. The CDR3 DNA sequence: TGTGCCAGCAGTTACAGGACAGGGGGCCTTTCCACTGAAGCTTTCTTT.

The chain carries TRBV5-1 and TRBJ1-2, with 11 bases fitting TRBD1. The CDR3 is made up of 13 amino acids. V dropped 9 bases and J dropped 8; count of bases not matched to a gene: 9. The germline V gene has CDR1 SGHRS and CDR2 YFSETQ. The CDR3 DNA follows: TGCGCCACCAGACTTGGGACAGGGGGAGGCTACACCTTC. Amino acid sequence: CATRLGTGGGYTF.